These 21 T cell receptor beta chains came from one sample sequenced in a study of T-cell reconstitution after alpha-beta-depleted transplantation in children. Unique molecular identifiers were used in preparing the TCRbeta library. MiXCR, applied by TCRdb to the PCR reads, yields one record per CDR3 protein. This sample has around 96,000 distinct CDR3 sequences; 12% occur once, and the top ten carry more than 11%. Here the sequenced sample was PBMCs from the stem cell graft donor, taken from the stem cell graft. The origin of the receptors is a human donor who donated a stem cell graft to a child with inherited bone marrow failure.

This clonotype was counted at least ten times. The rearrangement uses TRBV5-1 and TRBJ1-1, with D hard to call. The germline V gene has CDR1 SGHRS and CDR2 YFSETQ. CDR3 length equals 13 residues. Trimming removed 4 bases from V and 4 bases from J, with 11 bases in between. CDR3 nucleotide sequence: TGCGCCAGCAGCCCCACCTGGAGCACTGAAGCTTTCTTT. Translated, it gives CASSPTWSTEAFF.

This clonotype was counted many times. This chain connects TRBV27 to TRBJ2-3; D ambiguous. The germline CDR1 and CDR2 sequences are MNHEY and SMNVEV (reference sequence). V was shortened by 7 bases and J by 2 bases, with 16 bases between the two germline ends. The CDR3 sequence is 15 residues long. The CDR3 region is CASKGDWGNTDTQYF. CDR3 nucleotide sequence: TGTGCCAGCAAAGGTGATTGGGGAAACACAGATACGCAGTATTTT.

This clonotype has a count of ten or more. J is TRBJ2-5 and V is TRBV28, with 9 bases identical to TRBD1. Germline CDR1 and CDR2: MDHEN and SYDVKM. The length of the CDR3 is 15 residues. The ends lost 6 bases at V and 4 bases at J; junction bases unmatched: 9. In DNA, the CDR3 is TGTGCCAGCAGACCTAACAGGGGGCAGCGAGAGACCCAGTACTTC. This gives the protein CASRPNRGQRETQYF.

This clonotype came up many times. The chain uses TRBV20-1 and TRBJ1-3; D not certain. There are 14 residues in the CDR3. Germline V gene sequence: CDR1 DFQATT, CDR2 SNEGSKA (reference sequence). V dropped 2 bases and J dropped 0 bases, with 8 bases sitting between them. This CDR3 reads CSARPANSGNTIYF. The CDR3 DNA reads TGCAGTGCTAGACCTGCAAACTCTGGAAACACCATATATTTT.

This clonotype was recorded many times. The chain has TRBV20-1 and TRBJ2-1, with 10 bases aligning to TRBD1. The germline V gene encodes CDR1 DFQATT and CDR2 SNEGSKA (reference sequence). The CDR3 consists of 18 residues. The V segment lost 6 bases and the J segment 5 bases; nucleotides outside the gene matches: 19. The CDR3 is CSASSDRGFAGEDNEQFF. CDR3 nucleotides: TGCAGTGCAAGTTCGGACAGGGGGTTTGCGGGAGAAGACAATGAGCAGTTCTTC.

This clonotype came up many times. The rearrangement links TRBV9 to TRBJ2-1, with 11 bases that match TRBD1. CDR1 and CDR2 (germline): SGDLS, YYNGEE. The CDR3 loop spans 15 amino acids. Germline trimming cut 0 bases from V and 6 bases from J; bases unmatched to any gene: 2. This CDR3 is CASSVGGTGGNEQFF. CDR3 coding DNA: TGTGCCAGCAGCGTAGGCGGGACAGGGGGCAATGAGCAGTTCTTC. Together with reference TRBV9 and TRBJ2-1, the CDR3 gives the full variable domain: DSGVTQTPKHLITATGQRVTLRCSPRSGDLSVYWYQQSLDQGLQFLIQYYNGEERAKGNILERFSAQQFPDLHSELNLSSLELGDSALYFCASSVGGTGGNEQFFGPGTRLTVL.

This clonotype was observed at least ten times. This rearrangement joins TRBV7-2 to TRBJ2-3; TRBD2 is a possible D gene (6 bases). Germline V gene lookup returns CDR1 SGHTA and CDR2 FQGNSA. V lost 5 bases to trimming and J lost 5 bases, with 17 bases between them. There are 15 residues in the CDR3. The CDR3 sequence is CASSPGGVPKDTQYF. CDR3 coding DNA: TGTGCCAGCAGCCCTGGCGGGGTTCCTAAAGATACGCAGTATTTT.

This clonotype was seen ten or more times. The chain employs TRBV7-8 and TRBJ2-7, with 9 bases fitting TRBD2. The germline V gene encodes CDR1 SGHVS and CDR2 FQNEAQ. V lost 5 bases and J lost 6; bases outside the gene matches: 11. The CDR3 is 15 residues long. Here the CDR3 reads CASSPSGLAGTEQYF. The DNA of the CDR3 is TGTGCCAGCAGCCCTAGCGGGCTAGCGGGGACCGAGCAGTACTTC.

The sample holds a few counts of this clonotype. The CDR3 here is CASSLGGASGRAAGANVLTF. CDR3 nucleotides: TGTGCCAGCAGCTTGGGCGGGGCTAGCGGGAGGGCCGCGGGGGCCAACGTCCTGACTTTC. The chain uses TRBV5-4 and TRBJ2-6; 12 bases line up with TRBD2. After removal of 0 bases from V and 4 bases from J, the junction contained 11 bases not matched to a gene. The CDR3 loop spans 20 amino acids. Per the germline V gene, CDR1 is SGHNT and CDR2 is YYREEE (reference sequence). The full variable domain, with the rest looked up from reference TRBV5-4 and TRBJ2-6, is ETGVTQSPTHLIKTRGQQVTLRCSSQSGHNTVSWYQQALGQGPQFIFQYYREEENGRGNFPPRFSGLQFPNYSSELNVNALELDDSALYLCASSLGGASGRAAGANVLTFGAGSRLTVL.

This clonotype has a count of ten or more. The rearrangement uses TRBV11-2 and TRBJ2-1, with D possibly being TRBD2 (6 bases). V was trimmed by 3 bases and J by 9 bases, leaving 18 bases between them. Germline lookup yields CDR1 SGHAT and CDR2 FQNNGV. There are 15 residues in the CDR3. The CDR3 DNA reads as TGTGCCAGCAGCTTGGCGGGGCCCCTAGGGAGTGAGCAGTTCTTC. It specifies CASSLAGPLGSEQFF. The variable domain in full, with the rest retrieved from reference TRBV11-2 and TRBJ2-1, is EAGVAQSPRYKIIEKRQSVAFWCNPISGHATLYWYQQILGQGPKLLIQFQNNGVVDDSQLPKDRFSAERLKGVDSTLKIQPAKLEDSAVYLCASSLAGPLGSEQFFGPGTRLTVL.

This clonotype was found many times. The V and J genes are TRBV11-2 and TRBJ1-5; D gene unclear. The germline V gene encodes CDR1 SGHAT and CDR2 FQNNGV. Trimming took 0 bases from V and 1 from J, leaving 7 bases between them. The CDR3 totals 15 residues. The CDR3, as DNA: TGTGCCAGCAGCTTAGATGTTCAGAGCAATCAGCCCCAGCATTTT. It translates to CASSLDVQSNQPQHF.

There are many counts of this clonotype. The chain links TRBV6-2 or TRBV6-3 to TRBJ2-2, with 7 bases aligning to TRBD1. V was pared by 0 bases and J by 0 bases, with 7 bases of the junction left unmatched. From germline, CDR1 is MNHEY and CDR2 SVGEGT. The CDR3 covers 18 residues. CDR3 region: CASSYSLLRGSNTGELFF. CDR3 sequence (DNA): TGTGCCAGCAGTTACTCGCTGCTCAGGGGGTCGAACACCGGGGAGCTGTTTTTT.

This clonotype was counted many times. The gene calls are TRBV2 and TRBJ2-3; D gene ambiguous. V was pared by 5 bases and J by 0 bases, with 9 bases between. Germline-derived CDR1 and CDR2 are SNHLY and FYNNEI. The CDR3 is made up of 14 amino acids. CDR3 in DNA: TGTGCCAGCAGTCCGCTGGTGAGCACAGATACGCAGTATTTT. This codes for CASSPLVSTDTQYF.

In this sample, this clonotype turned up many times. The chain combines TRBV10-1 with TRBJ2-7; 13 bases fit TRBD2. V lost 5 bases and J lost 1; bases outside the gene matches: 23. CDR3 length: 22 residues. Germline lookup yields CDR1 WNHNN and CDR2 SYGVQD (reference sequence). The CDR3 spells CASSFTTGWGCSGLAGSYEQYF. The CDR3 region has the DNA TGCGCCAGCAGTTTTACGACAGGGTGGGGGTGTTCGGGACTAGCGGGATCCTACGAGCAGTACTTC.

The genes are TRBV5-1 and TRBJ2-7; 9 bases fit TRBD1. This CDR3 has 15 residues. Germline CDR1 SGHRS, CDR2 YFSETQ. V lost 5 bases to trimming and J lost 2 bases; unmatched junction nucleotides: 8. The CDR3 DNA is TGCGCCAGCAGGCGTTCGGGACAGGGAGCCTACGAGCAGTACTTC. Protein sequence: CASRRSGQGAYEQYF. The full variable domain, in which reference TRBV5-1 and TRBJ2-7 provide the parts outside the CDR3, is KAGVTQTPRYLIKTRGQQVTLSCSPISGHRSVSWYQQTPGQGLQFLFEYFSETQRNKGNFPGRFSGRQFSNSRSEMNVSTLELGDSALYLCASRRSGQGAYEQYFGPGTRLTVT.

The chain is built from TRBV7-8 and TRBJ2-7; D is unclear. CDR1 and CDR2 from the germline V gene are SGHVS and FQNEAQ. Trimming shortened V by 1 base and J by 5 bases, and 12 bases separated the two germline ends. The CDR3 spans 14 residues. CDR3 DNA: TGTGCCAGCAGCTTAGATGGAGCCCTAAACGAGCAGTACTTC. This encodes CASSLDGALNEQYF.

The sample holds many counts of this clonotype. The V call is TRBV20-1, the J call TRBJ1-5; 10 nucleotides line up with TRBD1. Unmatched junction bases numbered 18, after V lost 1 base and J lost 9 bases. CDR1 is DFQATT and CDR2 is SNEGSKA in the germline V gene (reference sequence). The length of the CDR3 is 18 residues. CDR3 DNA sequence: TGCAGTGCTAGAGGGGGGGGGACAGGGGTTGGTGTTGGCTCGCCCCAGCATTTT. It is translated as CSARGGGTGVGVGSPQHF.

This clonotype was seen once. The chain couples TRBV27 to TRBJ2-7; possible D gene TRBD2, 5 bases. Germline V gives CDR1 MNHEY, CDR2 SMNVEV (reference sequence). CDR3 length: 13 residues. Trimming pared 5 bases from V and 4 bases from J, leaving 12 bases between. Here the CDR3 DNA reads TGTGCCAGCAGTCCCTTCGCGGGTTACGAGCAGTACTTC. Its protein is CASSPFAGYEQYF.

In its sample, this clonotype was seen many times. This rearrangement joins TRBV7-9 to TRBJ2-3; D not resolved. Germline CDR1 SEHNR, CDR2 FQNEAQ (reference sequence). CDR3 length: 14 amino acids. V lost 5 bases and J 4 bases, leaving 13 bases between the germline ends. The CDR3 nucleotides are TGTGCCAGCAGCCCAAGAGGCCGGGCAGATACGCAGTATTTT. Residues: CASSPRGRADTQYF. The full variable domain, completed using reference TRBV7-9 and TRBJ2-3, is DTGVSQNPRHKITKRGQNVTFRCDPISEHNRLYWYRQTLGQGPEFLTYFQNEAQLEKSRLLSDRFSAERPKGSFSTLEIQRTEQGDSAMYLCASSPRGRADTQYFGPGTRLTVL.

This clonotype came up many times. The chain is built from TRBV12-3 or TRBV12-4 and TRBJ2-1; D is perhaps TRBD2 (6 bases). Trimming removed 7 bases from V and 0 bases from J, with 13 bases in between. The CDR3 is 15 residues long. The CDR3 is CASIPGGSSYNEQFF. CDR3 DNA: TGTGCCAGCATCCCTGGGGGGAGCTCCTACAATGAGCAGTTCTTC.

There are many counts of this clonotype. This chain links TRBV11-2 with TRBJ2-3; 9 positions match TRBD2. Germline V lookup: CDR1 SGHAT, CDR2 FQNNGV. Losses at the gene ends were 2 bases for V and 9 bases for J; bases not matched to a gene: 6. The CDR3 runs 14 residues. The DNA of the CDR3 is TGTGCCAGCAGCTTATCGAGCGGGAGGAACACGCAGTATTTT. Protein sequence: CASSLSSGRNTQYF.